This entry lists 11 T cell receptor beta chains sequenced from one sample in a study of blood T cells in healthy people across ages. Together with a sample-barcoded 5' primer, a J-beta primer mix was included in a second PCR lasting about 7 to 12 cycles. One entry per CDR3 protein results from TCRdb running MiXCR on the 5' RACE reads. The sample includes 720,000 or so distinct CDR3 sequences, approximately 40% of them seen just once. The material sequenced was blood. The receptors derive from a man of 80 years or more in good health.

This clonotype was seen more than once but under ten times. The chain links TRBV7-2 to TRBJ2-1; 13 bases match TRBD2. V shed 10 bases and J 9 bases; nucleotides not matched to a gene: 9. Germline CDR1 and CDR2: SGHTA and FQGNSA. This CDR3 is built from 14 residues. CDR3 coding DNA: TGTGCCACCTCGTCCGGGACTAGCGGGGTTGAGCAGTTCTTC. Its translation: CATSSGTSGVEQFF.

This clonotype was seen a handful of times. CDR3 sequence reads: CASSVKRGGGGTQYF. CDR3 sequence (DNA): TGCGCCAGCAGCGTTAAGCGGGGGGGTGGGGGGACCCAGTACTTC. This chain joins TRBV4-3 and TRBJ2-7; 10 positions match TRBD2. TRBJ2-5 explains the end of the DNA better; the J call may be wrong. CDR3 length equals 15 residues. Germline CDR1 and CDR2: LGHNA and YSLEER.

The CDR3 sequence: CASSLQGDLSYGYTF. The DNA for the CDR3 is TGTGCCAGCAGTTTACAGGGGGATCTAAGCTATGGCTACACCTTC. The V and J genes are TRBV27 and TRBJ1-2; 7 bases line up with TRBD1. Trimming at V came to 2 bases and at J to 4 bases, leaving 7 bases not matched to a gene. The V gene's germline CDR1 is MNHEY and CDR2 SMNVEV (reference sequence). The CDR3 extends over 15 amino acids.

This CDR3 reads CSAGGIRPTEAFF. In nucleotides, the CDR3 is TGCAGTGCTGGGGGGATCAGGCCCACTGAAGCTTTCTTT. The chain uses TRBV20-1 and TRBJ1-1, with D maybe TRBD1 (5 bases). The germline V gene has CDR1 DFQATT and CDR2 SNEGSKA (reference sequence). Trimming pared 5 bases from V and 4 bases from J, leaving 14 bases between. This CDR3 region has 13 residues.

This clonotype was counted at least ten times. The rearrangement uses TRBV6-2 or TRBV6-3 and TRBJ1-2; D possibly corresponds to TRBD1 (5 bases). The germline V gene has CDR1 MNHEY and CDR2 SVGEGT. With 4 bases removed from V and 4 bases from J, the gap between germline ends came to 13 bases. This CDR3 contains 14 residues. CDR3 amino acids: CASSFRDSTYGYTF. The CDR3 nucleotides read TGTGCCAGCAGTTTTCGCGACAGCACCTATGGCTACACCTTC.

This chain links TRBV6-2 or TRBV6-3 with TRBJ1-2, with TRBD1 as a possible D gene (5 bases). CDR1 MNHEY and CDR2 SVGEGT come from the germline V gene. The CDR3 totals 13 residues. V gave up 5 bases and J gave up 8 bases, with 15 bases separating them. CDR3 sequence (DNA): TGTGCCAGCAGTGTTACGAGGACATCAGGCTACACCTTC. Translation gives CASSVTRTSGYTF.

This clonotype was picked up a small number of times. The chain combines TRBV6-2 or TRBV6-3 with TRBJ2-1, with D possibly TRBD1 on 5 matching bases. The CDR3 contains 11 residues. Between the trimmed V and J ends, which lost 7 bases and 8 bases, there was a span of 9 bases. The germline V gene encodes CDR1 MNHEY and CDR2 SVGEGT. The DNA of the CDR3 is TGTGCCAGCACTACCAGGGATGAGCAGTTCTTC. As protein: CASTTRDEQFF.

The genes are TRBV6-2 or TRBV6-3 and TRBJ2-3; TRBD2 matches 14 bases. The germline gives CDR1 MNHEY, CDR2 SVGEGT. The V and J ends lost 2 bases and 2 bases, in that order; junction bases with no gene match: 3. The CDR3 is made up of 17 amino acids. The CDR3 loop is CASSYGGLAGVTDTQYF. CDR3 coding DNA: TGTGCCAGCAGTTACGGGGGACTAGCGGGAGTCACAGATACGCAGTATTTT.

This clonotype was detected only a few times. The chain links TRBV7-2 to TRBJ1-5, with unresolved D. V was pared by 1 base and J by 14 bases, with 15 bases between. This CDR3 is 13 amino acids long. Germline V gene sequence: CDR1 SGHTA, CDR2 FQGNSA. The CDR3 is CASSLEGSGNKHF. CDR3 nucleotide sequence: TGTGCCAGCAGCTTAGAAGGGTCGGGAAATAAGCATTTT.

This clonotype has a handful of counts. The chain has TRBV29-1 and TRBJ1-2, with 9 bases that match TRBD1. The CDR3 contains 12 residues. V lost 6 bases, J lost 8 bases, and 7 bases stayed unmatched. Germline CDR1 SQVTM, CDR2 ANQGSEA. In DNA form, the CDR3 reads TGCAGCGTCGGGACAGGGTTTGAAGGCTACACCTTC. Protein sequence: CSVGTGFEGYTF.

The chain employs TRBV15 and TRBJ2-7; D is undetermined. Germline CDR1 reads LNHNV; CDR2 reads YYDKDF (reference sequence). The CDR3 spans 15 residues. The germline V and J ends were trimmed by 0 bases and 2 bases, with 11 bases remaining between them. The CDR3 DNA reads as TGTGCCACCAGCAGAGAAAACGGCTACCCCTACGAGCAGTACTTC. Its translation: CATSRENGYPYEQYF.